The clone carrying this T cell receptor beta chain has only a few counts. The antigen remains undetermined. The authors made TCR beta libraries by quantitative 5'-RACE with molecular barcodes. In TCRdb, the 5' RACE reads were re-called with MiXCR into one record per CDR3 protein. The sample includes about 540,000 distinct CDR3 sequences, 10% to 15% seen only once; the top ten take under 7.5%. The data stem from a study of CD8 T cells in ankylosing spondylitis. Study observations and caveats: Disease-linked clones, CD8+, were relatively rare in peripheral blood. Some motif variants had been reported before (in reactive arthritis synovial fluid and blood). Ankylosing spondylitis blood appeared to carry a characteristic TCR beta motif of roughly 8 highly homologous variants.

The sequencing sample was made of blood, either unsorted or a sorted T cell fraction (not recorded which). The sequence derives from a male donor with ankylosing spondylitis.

CDR3 in amino acids: CASSWDRTATDTQYF. The DNA for the CDR3 is TGTGCCAGCAGTTGGGACAGGACGGCCACAGATACGCAGTATTTT. The gene calls are TRBV12-3 or TRBV12-4 and TRBJ2-3, with TRBD1 matching 8 bases. The J segment lost 2 bases and the V segment lost 4 bases, leaving 5 bases of the junction unmatched. The CDR3 spans 15 residues.